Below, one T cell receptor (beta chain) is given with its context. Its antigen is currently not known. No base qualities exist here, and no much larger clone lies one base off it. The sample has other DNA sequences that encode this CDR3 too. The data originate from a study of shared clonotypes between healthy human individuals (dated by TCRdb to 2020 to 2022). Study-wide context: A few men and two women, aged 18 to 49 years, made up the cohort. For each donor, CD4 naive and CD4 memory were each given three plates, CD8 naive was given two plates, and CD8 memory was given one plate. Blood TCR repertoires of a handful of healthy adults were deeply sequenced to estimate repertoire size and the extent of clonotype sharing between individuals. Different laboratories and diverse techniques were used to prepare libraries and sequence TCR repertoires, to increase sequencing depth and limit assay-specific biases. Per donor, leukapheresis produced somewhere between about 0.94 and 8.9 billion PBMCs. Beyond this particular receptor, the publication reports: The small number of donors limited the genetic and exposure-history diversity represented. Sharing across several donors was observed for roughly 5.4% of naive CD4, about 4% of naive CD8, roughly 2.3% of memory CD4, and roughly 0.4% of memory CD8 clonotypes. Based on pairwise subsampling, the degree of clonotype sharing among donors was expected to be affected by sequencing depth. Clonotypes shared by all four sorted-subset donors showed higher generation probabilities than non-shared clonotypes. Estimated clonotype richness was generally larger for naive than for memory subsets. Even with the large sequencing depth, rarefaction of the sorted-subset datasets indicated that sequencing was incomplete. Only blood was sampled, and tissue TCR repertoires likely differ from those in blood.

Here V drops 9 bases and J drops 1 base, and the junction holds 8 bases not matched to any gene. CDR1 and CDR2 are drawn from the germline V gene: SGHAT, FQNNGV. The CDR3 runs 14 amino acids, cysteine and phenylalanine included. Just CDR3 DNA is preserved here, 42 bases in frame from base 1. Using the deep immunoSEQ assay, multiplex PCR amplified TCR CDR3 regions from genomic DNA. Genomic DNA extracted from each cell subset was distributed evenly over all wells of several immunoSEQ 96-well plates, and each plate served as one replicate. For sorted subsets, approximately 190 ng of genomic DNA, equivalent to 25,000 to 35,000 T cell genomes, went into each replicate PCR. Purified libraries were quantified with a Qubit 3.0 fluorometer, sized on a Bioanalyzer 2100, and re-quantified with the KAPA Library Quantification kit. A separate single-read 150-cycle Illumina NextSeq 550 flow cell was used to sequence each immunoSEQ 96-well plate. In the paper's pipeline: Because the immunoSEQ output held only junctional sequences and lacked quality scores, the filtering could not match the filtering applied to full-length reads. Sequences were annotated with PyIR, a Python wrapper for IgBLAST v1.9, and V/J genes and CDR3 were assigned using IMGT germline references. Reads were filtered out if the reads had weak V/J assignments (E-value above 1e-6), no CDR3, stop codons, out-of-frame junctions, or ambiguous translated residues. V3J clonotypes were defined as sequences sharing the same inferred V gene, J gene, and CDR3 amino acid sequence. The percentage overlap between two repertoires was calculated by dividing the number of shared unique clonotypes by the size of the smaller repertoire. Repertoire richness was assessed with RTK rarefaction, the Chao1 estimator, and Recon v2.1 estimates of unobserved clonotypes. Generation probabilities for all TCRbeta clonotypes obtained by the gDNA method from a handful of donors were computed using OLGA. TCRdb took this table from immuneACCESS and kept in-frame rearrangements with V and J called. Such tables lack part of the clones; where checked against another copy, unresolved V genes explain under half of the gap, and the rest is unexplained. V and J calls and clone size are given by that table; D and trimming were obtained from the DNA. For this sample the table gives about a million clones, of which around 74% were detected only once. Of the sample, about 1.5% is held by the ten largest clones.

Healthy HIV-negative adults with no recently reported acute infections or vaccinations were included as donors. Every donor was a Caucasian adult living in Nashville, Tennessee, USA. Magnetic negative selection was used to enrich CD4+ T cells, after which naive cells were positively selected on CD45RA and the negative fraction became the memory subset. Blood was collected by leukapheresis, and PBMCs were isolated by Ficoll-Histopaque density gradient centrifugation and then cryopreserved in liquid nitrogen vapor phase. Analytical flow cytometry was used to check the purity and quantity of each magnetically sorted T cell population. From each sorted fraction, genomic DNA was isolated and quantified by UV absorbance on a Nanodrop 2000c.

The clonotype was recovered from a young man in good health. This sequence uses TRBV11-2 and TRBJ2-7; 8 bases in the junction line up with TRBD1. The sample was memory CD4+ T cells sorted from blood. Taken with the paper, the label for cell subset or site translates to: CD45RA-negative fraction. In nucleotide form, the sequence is TGTGCCAGTAGTAGGACAGGGAGTTCCTACGAGCAGTACTTC. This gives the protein CASSRTGSSYEQYF.